This entry features one T cell receptor (beta chain) sequence. No antigen is known for it. The sample originates from a study of cytomegalovirus exposure and HLA in healthy donors. Study summary: The use of the same platform for the roughly 110 validation repertoires and the approximately 730 first-cohort repertoires was reported by a later analysis. Findings of the study overall: Cytomegalovirus status was reportedly diagnosed by the classifier with high specificity and sensitivity. Later, an analysis found that TCR clusters from the first cohort tended to co-occur in the roughly 110 validation repertoires. Whilst most TCR sequences proved rare, a subset of public TCRs occurred across many donors.

Generated by immunoSEQ multiplex PCR, the TCRdb table keeps only in-frame clones and is missing some. The table shows approximately 57,000 clones, with approximately 95% occurring only once. Between the trimmed V and J ends, which lost 4 bases and 6 bases, there was a span of 19 bases. This CDR3 has 16 amino acids. Germline CDR1 reads MNHEY; CDR2 reads SMNVEV (reference sequence). Material: PBMCs. The chain joins TRBV27 to TRBJ1-5; D gene unclear. This clonotype was sampled from a woman aged 18-29 years in good health and CMV-seronegative. In DNA, the CDR3 is TGTGCCAGCAGTTCTTCCGGGTTGATGAGTACTCAGCCCCAGCATTTT. This sequence encodes CASSSSGLMSTQPQHF.